This TCR beta chain was retrieved from a study of T cell responses to AZD1222 COVID-19 vaccine. Overall study findings and caveats: Vaccine-related CD4 TCRs covered spike, predominating at 160-218 and 743-854. When two AZD1222 doses had been given, Spike-specific TCR breadth and depth rose.

V gave up 11 bases and J gave up 0 bases, with 20 bases separating them. The germline V gene encodes CDR1 MNHEY and CDR2 SMNVEV (reference sequence). The CDR3 spans 16 residues. Profiling relied on immunoSEQ multiplex PCR, and the TCRdb table lists in-frame clones only, not all of them. In the table there are 90,000 to 150,000 clones, 75% to 95% of which are singletons. Regarding this clone: Its specificity is not known.

The receptor's source is an adult who received the MenACWY meningococcal vaccine as a control. The chain has TRBV27 and TRBJ1-5, with D unclear. The starting material was peripheral blood, obtained 28 days after the second dose of the MenACWY control vaccine. The CDR3 here is CAWSLGAIYSNQPQHF. DNA for the CDR3: TGTGCCTGGAGTCTGGGTGCCATCTATAGCAATCAGCCCCAGCATTTT.